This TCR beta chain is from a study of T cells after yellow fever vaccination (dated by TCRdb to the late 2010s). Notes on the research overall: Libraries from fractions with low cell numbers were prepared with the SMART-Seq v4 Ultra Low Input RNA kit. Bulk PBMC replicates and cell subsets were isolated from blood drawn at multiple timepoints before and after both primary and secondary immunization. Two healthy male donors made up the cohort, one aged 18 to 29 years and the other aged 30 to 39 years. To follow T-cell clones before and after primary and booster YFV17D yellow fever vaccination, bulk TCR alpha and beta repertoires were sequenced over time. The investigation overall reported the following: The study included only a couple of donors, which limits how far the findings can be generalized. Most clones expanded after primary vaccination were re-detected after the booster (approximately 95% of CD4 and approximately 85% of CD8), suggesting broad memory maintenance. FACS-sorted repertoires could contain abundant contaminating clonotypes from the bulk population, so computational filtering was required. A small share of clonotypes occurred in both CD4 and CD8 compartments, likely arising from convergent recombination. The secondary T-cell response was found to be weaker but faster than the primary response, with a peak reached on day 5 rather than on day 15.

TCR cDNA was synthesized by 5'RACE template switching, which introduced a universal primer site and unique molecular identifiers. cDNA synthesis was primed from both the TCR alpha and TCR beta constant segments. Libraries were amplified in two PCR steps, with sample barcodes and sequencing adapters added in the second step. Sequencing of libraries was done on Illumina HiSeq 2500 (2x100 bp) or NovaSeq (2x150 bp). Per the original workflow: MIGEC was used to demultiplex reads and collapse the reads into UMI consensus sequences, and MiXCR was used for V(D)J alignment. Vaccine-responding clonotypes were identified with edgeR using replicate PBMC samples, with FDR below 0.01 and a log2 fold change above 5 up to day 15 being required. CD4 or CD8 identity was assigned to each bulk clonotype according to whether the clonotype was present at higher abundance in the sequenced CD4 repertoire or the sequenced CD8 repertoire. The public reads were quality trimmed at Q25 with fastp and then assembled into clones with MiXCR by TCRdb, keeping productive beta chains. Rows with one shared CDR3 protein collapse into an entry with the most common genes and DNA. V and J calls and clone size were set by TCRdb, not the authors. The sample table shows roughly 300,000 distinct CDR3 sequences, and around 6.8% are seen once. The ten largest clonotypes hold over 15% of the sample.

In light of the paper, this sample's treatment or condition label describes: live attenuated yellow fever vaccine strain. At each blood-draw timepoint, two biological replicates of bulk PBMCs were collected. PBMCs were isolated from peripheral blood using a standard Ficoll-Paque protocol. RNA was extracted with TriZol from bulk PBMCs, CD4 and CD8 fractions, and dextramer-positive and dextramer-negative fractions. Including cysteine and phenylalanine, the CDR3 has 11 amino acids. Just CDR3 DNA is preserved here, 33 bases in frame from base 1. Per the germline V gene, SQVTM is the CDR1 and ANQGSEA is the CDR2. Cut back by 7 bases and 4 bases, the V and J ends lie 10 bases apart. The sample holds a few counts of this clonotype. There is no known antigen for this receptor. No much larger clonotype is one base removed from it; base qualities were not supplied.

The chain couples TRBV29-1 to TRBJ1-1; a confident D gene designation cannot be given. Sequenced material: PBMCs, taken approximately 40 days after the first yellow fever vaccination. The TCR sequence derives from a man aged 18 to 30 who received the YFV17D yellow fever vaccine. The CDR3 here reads CSALILTEAFF. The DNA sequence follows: TGCAGCGCCCTTATCCTCACTGAAGCTTTCTTT.